This TCR beta chain was identified during a study of T cells expressing NK-cell markers. At the level of the study: The eight sequenced donors comprised seven who were HCMV-seropositive and one who was seronegative. Points from the study as a whole: Of the CD8+ T cells in more than five donors, about 1.0-7.5% belonged to dominant NKG2C+ clonotypes.

A note on this clonotype: Its specificity is unknown.

5'RACE template switching with UMIs produced the TCR beta cDNA. From its re-call of the 5' RACE reads, TCRdb lists each CDR3 protein once, without DNA. The sample table sets out hundreds of thousands of distinct CDR3 sequences. The receptor comes from a woman between 18 and 69 years old in good health. Sequenced material: blood T cells: a sorted CD56 or NKG2C T cell subset, CD4+ or CD8+ T cells, or bulk PBMC T cells (not recorded which).

The CDR3 loop reads CASSLGGGEDTQYF. The rearrangement uses TRBV5-1 and TRBJ2-3; TCRdb picks TRBD2, but there is no DNA to check that call. CDR3 length: 14 residues. Germline V CDR1 and CDR2: SGHRS, YFSETQ.